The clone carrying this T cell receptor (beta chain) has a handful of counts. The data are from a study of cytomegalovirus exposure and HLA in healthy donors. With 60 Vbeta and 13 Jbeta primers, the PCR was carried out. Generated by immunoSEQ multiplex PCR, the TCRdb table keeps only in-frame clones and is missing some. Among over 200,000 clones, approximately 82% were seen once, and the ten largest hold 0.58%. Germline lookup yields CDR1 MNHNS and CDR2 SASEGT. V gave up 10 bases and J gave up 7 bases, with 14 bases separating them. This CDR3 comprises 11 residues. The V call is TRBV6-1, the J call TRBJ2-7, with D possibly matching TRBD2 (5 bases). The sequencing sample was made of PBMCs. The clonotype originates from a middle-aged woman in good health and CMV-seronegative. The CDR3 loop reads CATFSVWEQYF. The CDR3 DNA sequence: TGTGCCACATTTAGCGTTTGGGAGCAGTACTTC.